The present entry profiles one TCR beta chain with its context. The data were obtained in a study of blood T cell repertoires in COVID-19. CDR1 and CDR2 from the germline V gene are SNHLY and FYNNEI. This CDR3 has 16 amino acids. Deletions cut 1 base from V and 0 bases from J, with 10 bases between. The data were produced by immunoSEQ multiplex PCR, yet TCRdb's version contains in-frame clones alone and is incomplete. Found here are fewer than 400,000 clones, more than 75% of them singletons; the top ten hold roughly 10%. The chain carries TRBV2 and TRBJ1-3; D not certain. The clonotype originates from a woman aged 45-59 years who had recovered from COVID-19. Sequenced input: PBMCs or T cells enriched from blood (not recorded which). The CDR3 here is CASSEEWASSGNTIYF. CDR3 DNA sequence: TGTGCCAGCAGTGAAGAATGGGCGTCCTCTGGAAACACCATATATTTT.